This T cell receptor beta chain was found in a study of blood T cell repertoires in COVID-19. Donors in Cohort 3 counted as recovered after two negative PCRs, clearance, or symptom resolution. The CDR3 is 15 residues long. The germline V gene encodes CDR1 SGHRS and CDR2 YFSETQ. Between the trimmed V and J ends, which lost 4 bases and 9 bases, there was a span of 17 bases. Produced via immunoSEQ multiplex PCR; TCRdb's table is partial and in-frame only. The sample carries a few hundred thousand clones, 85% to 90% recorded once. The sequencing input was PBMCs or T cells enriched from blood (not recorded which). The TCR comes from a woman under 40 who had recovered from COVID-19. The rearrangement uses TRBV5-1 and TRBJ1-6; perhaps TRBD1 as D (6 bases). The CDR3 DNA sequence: TGCGCCAGCAGCCCAGGGACATCAGGCACTTCACCCCTCCACTTT. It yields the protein CASSPGTSGTSPLHF.